This T cell receptor beta chain was sequenced during a study of CD8 T cells in ankylosing spondylitis. General study results and limits: Blood of patients with ankylosing spondylitis appeared to be characterized by a TCR beta motif of several highly homologous variants. A CD8+ phenotype characterized the disease-linked clones, which were relatively rare in peripheral blood. Disease-linked clones were reportedly significantly enriched in matched ankylosing spondylitis synovial fluid.

This clonotype was seen at least ten times. Its matching antigen is unknown. Quantitative 5'-RACE with molecular barcodes generated TCR beta libraries. TCRdb reprocessed the 5' RACE reads via MiXCR and lists one record per CDR3 protein. The profile shows around 250,000 distinct CDR3 sequences, around 11% of them singletons. The TCR originated in a male donor with ankylosing spondylitis or in good health (not recorded which). Sample: blood, either unsorted or a sorted T cell fraction (not recorded which).

Written as DNA, the CDR3 is TGTGCCAGCAGCCCAGGGACCTGGCGTCCCACTGAAGCTTTCTTT. Protein: CASSPGTWRPTEAFF. This chain connects TRBV14 to TRBJ1-1, with D possibly matching TRBD1 (5 bases). Trimming cost V 4 bases and J 4 bases, with 16 bases left between them. Per germline, CDR1 SGHDN and CDR2 FVKESK. The CDR3 runs to 15 residues.